The clone carrying this T cell receptor beta chain was detected only once. Its target is not known. This entry belongs to a study of T cell repertoires in cytomegalovirus infection. Study background: Use of recently identified HLA-C-restricted and well-studied HLA-B-restricted CMV epitopes was part of the study. From public TCR beta signatures came an indication of both CMV infection and matching HLA type.

TCRdb ran MiXCR on the reads and lists one entry per CDR3 protein. The sample shows about 270,000 distinct CDR3 sequences, less than 25% of them seen only once. Germline CDR1 reads LGHNA; CDR2 reads YNFKEQ. Trimming removed 2 bases at V and 8 bases at J, with 18 bases between. The CDR3 runs 15 residues. Overall study findings and caveats: Identification of carriers of CMV plus the relevant HLA was achieved through cumulative public TCR beta family frequency. Clonotype analysis showed dominance of the ex vivo response by HLA-C-restricted CMV-specific TCR beta clonotypes.

The rearrangement uses TRBV4-2 and TRBJ1-1; D perhaps matches TRBD1 (6 bases). The sequence came from a human donor in good health (CMV status not recorded). Some clones in this sample may be carry-over from other donors' samples. The sample here was cultured PBMCs, taken from culture after CMV antigen stimulation. CDR3 loop: CASSQLQGAGNEAFF. The CDR3 bases are TGTGCCAGCAGCCAACTACAGGGAGCGGGCAACGAAGCTTTCTTT.